This record looks at one T cell receptor (beta chain) sequence and its context. Template switching introduced UMIs that contain a 6-nucleotide sample barcode. TCRdb reprocessed the 5' RACE reads and stores each CDR3 protein as one record, lacking DNA. This table lists about 450,000 distinct CDR3 sequences. The data are from a study of monozygotic twins with inflammatory bowel disease. Sequences were obtained from blood. The receptor's source is a human donor with ulcerative colitis or Crohn's disease, or a healthy co-twin of an affected twin (not recorded which).

CDR3 protein: CASSPRPTEYEQYF. The rearrangement links TRBV14 to TRBJ2-7; TCRdb calls TRBD2, which cannot be checked without DNA. Germline CDR1 is SGHDN and CDR2 is FVKESK. This CDR3 is built from 14 residues. Filled out from reference TRBV14 and TRBJ2-7, the complete variable domain reads EAGVTQFPSHSVIEKGQTVTLRCDPISGHDNLYWYRRVMGKEIKFLLHFVKESKQDESGMPNNRFLAERTGGTYSTLKVQPAELEDSGVYFCASSPRPTEYEQYFGPGTRLTVT.